These T cell receptor beta chains were read from a single sample in a study of T cell repertoires in cytomegalovirus infection. These TCRs are of unknown antigen specificity. One entry per CDR3 protein, called by TCRdb with MiXCR from the reads. The top ten clones hold 18% of a sample with roughly 45,000 distinct CDR3 sequences, approximately 20% of them seen once. What was sequenced was PBMCs, sequenced either directly or after in vitro stimulation (not recorded which). The receptors shown here come from a human donor in good health (CMV status not recorded). Some clones in this sample may be carry-over from other donors' samples. Both conserved end residues are part of each CDR3. The D gene is left open where the match is weak. Size tells how often a clone was seen (once, few, many) or the class of an expanded clone, and some rows leave it out.

j_call: TRBJ2-5; v_call: TRBV10-3; clone_size: many; d_call: .; cdr3_length: 16; cdr3_nt: TGTGCCATCAGTGAGTCGAAGGGGGGCACACAAGAGACCCAGTACTTC; cdr3_aa: CAISESKGGTQETQYF
j_call: TRBJ2-1; v_call: TRBV7-2; clone_size: many; d_call: TRBD2; cdr3_length: 18; cdr3_nt: TGTGCCAGCAGCAAACAACAGCTTGTCACTAGCGGGAGAGATGAGCAGTTCTTC; cdr3_aa: CASSKQQLVTSGRDEQFF
j_call: TRBJ1-3; v_call: TRBV7-9; clone_size: .; d_call: TRBD1; cdr3_length: 16; cdr3_nt: TGTGCCAGCAGCTTAGTTGCAGGGGGATCCGGAAACACCATATATTTT; cdr3_aa: CASSLVAGGSGNTIYF
j_call: TRBJ2-4; v_call: TRBV7-2; clone_size: many; d_call: TRBD2; cdr3_length: 17; cdr3_nt: TGTGCCAGCACCGGGGGGGCCGTATCCTCAGCCAAAAACATTCAGTACTTC; cdr3_aa: CASTGGAVSSAKNIQYF
j_call: TRBJ2-1; v_call: TRBV6-1; clone_size: few; d_call: .; cdr3_length: 15; cdr3_nt: TGTGCCAGCAGTGAAGGACGACTGGGGTCCAATGAGCAGTTCTTC; cdr3_aa: CASSEGRLGSNEQFF
j_call: TRBJ2-1; v_call: TRBV7-4; clone_size: .; d_call: TRBD2; cdr3_length: 16; cdr3_nt: TGTGCCAGCAGCCGATCTAGCGGGGGGGCCTTCTATGAGCAGTTCTTC; cdr3_aa: CASSRSSGGAFYEQFF
j_call: TRBJ2-5; v_call: TRBV12-3/TRBV12-4; clone_size: many; d_call: TRBD2; cdr3_length: 15; cdr3_nt: TGTGCCAGCAGTTTCGGCGGGAGGGCCATCGAGACCCAGTACTTC; cdr3_aa: CASSFGGRAIETQYF
j_call: TRBJ2-6; v_call: TRBV4-1; clone_size: many; d_call: .; cdr3_length: 14; cdr3_nt: TGCGCCAGCAGCCCAGGGTTTGGGGCCAACGTCCTGACTTTC; cdr3_aa: CASSPGFGANVLTF
j_call: TRBJ2-7; v_call: TRBV11-2; clone_size: many; d_call: .; cdr3_length: 14; cdr3_nt: TGTGCCAGCAGCTGGGGGCGGGGAACTTACGAGCAGTACTTC; cdr3_aa: CASSWGRGTYEQYF
j_call: TRBJ2-7; v_call: TRBV6-2/TRBV6-3; clone_size: .; d_call: .; cdr3_length: 12; cdr3_nt: TGTGCCAGCAGTTACCCCGCCTACGAGCAGTACTTC; cdr3_aa: CASSYPAYEQYF
j_call: TRBJ2-5; v_call: TRBV7-2; clone_size: many; d_call: TRBD2; cdr3_length: 17; cdr3_nt: TGTGCCAGCAGCTTAGGACCCCCAGCGGGAGGTCAGGAGACCCAGTACTTC; cdr3_aa: CASSLGPPAGGQETQYF
j_call: TRBJ2-7; v_call: TRBV20-1; clone_size: few; d_call: .; cdr3_length: 13; cdr3_nt: TGCAGTGCTAGTCTGGGCCTCCGGTACGAGCAGTACTTC; cdr3_aa: CSASLGLRYEQYF